This entry lists 11 T cell receptor beta chains sequenced from one sample in a study of cytomegalovirus exposure and HLA in healthy donors. Primers for the PCR totalled 60 Vbeta and 13 Jbeta. This table comes from immunoSEQ multiplex PCR, and its TCRdb copy is limited to in-frame clones, with some not included. The data show some 210,000 clones, 70% to 80% seen once. The sequencing sample was made of PBMCs. These receptors were collected from a woman under 40 in good health and CMV-seropositive.

The genes are TRBV2 and TRBJ2-1; 10 bases align to TRBD2. Looked up from germline, CDR1 is SNHLY and CDR2 is FYNNEI. The ends lost 6 bases at V and 4 bases at J; junction bases unmatched: 6. CDR3 length: 15 residues. This CDR3 reads CASRVGTSEYNEQFF. DNA of the CDR3: TGTGCCAGCAGGGTTGGGACTAGCGAATACAATGAGCAGTTCTTC.

V usage is TRBV7-3 and J usage is TRBJ2-3; 7 nucleotides line up with TRBD2. With V trimmed by 5 bases and J by 2 bases, 10 bases remained unmatched. This CDR3 has 16 amino acids. Germline values: CDR1 SGHTA, CDR2 FQGTGA. The DNA for the CDR3 is TGTGCCAGCAGCCGTGGGATGCGGGGGTACACAGATACGCAGTATTTT. Protein: CASSRGMRGYTDTQYF.

V and J are TRBV28 and TRBJ2-3; D may be TRBD2 (6 bases). Trimming cost V 6 bases and J 1 base, with 26 bases left between them. The CDR3 covers 19 residues. CDR1 and CDR2 (germline): MDHEN, SYDVKM. CDR3 region: CASRPGGTPTGGRTDTQYF. The CDR3 bases are TGTGCCAGCAGACCAGGAGGGACGCCAACCGGGGGACGCACAGATACGCAGTATTTT.

This clone is a singleton in its sample. The chain links TRBV9 to TRBJ1-4; 9 positions match TRBD1. CDR1 is SGDLS and CDR2 is YYNGEE in the germline V gene. The ends lost 0 bases at V and 7 bases at J; junction bases unmatched: 4. This CDR3 has 15 amino acids. CDR3 bases: TGTGCCAGCAGCGTAGAAGGGACAGGGCGTGAAAAACTGTTTTTT. Protein: CASSVEGTGREKLFF.

This chain links TRBV2 with TRBJ2-1; D may be TRBD2 (7 bases). The CDR3 spans 17 residues. Trimming shortened V by 5 bases and J by 3 bases, and 20 bases separated the two germline ends. The germline V gene has CDR1 SNHLY and CDR2 FYNNEI. This chain's CDR3 is CASSRDRRGRGYNEQFF. The DNA for the CDR3 is TGTGCCAGCAGTCGTGATCGGCGGGGGCGCGGCTACAATGAGCAGTTCTTC.

This clone has only a few counts. V and J are TRBV16 and TRBJ1-5; D is unresolved. Germline loops: CDR1 KGHSY, CDR2 FQNENV. V was shortened by 0 bases and J by 1 base, with 13 bases between the two germline ends. The length of the CDR3 is 17 residues. As DNA, the CDR3 is TGTGCCAGCAGCCAATCGGGGAGACGCGAGAGCAATCAGCCCCAGCATTTT. Its protein is CASSQSGRRESNQPQHF.

J is TRBJ2-3 and V is TRBV9; 9 bases are shared with TRBD2. Germline V gene sequence: CDR1 SGDLS, CDR2 YYNGEE. CDR3 length: 17 amino acids. J gave up 4 bases and V 1 base, and 10 bases lay outside the gene matches. The CDR3: CASSVTHGGGASDTQYF. The CDR3 DNA sequence: TGTGCCAGCAGCGTAACCCACGGCGGGGGGGCATCAGATACGCAGTATTTT.

V usage is TRBV19 and J usage is TRBJ2-3, with TRBD2 identical over 8 bases. The germline V gene encodes CDR1 LNHDA and CDR2 SQIVND (reference sequence). The CDR3 loop spans 15 amino acids. V lost 5 bases to trimming and J lost 3 bases; unmatched junction nucleotides: 7. The CDR3 loop reads CASSSIAGKTDTQYF. For the CDR3, the DNA is TGTGCCAGTAGTTCTATAGCGGGGAAAACAGATACGCAGTATTTT.

V and J are TRBV15 and TRBJ1-1; D is unresolved. The V gene's germline CDR1 is LNHNV and CDR2 YYDKDF (reference sequence). The V end lost 0 bases, the J end lost 6 bases, and 8 bases lay between the germline ends. This CDR3 comprises 13 residues. The CDR3 DNA sequence: TGTGCCACCAGCAGAGATCTCCGGTCTGAAGCTTTCTTT. Its translation is CATSRDLRSEAFF.

The rearrangement links TRBV6-1 to TRBJ1-2; D is unresolved. The V end lost 2 bases, the J end lost 7 bases, and 8 bases lay between the germline ends. The germline gives CDR1 MNHNS, CDR2 SASEGT. The CDR3 runs to 12 residues. The CDR3 is CASSELLFGYTF. In DNA form, the CDR3 reads TGTGCCAGCAGTGAATTACTTTTTGGCTACACCTTC.

The chain has TRBV18 and TRBJ2-5; TRBD1 is a possible D gene (6 bases). V gave up 2 bases and J gave up 5 bases, with 9 bases separating them. Germline CDR1 reads KGHSH; CDR2 reads LQKENI. This CDR3 contains 13 residues. The CDR3 region is CASSPFQGETQYF. The DNA for the CDR3 is TGTGCCAGCTCACCATTCCAGGGGGAGACCCAGTACTTC.